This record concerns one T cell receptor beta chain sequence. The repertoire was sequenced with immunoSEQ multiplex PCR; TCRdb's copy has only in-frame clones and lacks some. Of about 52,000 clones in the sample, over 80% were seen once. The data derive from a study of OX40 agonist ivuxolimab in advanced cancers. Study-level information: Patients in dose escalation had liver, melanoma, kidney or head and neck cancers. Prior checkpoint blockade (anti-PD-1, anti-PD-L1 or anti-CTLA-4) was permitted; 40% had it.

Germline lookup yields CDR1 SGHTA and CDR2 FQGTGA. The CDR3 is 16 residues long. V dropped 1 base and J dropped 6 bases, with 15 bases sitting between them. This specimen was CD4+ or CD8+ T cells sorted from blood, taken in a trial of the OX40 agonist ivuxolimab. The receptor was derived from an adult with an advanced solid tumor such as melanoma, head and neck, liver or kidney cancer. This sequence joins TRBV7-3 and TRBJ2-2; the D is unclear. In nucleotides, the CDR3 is TGTGCCAGCAGCTTAAACGGTGGGCTTAACGCCGGGGAGCTGTTTTTT. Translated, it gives CASSLNGGLNAGELFF.